These 27 T cell receptor beta chains came from one sample sequenced in a study of OX40 agonist ivuxolimab in advanced cancers. TCRdb keeps only in-frame clones here, not all; method: immunoSEQ multiplex PCR. The table shows 60,000 to 70,000 clones, with roughly 90% occurring only once. The sequencing here drew on CD4+ or CD8+ T cells sorted from blood, taken in a trial of the OX40 agonist ivuxolimab. Receptor source: an adult with an advanced solid tumor such as melanoma, head and neck, liver or kidney cancer.

CDR3 coding DNA: TGTGCCAGCAGTTTTTTCACCGACTCCAATGAGCAGTTCTTC. Its protein is CASSFFTDSNEQFF. The chain combines TRBV27 with TRBJ2-1, with D unresolved. V was clipped by 3 bases and J by 6 bases, with 12 bases between them. The CDR3 is made up of 14 amino acids. Germline V gene sequence: CDR1 MNHEY, CDR2 SMNVEV (reference sequence).

This rearrangement joins TRBV7-3 to TRBJ2-1; 9 positions match TRBD2. The junction had 7 bases not matched to a gene; V was cut back by 5 bases and J by 2 bases. Germline V lookup: CDR1 SGHTA, CDR2 FQGTGA. The CDR3 length is 16 residues. CDR3 amino acids: CASSPQGLATYNEQFF. CDR3 coding DNA: TGTGCCAGCAGCCCCCAGGGACTAGCTACCTACAATGAGCAGTTCTTC.

The rearrangement uses TRBV10-3 and TRBJ1-1; possible D gene TRBD1, 5 bases. The CDR3 runs to 13 residues. Trimming pared 8 bases from V and 2 bases from J, leaving 12 bases between. CDR1 ENHRY and CDR2 SYGVKD come from the germline V gene. The DNA for the CDR3 is TGTGCCATCGGACGGACATCTAACACTGAAGCTTTCTTT. Translating gives CAIGRTSNTEAFF.

The chain combines TRBV7-3 with TRBJ2-7, with TRBD2 matching 14 bases. This CDR3 has 15 residues. The V gene's germline CDR1 is SGHTA and CDR2 FQGTGA. The trim removed 2 bases at V and 12 bases at J, leaving 9 bases unmatched. For the CDR3, the DNA is TGTGCCAGCAGCTTATATTCGGGACTAGCGGGAGATTTGTACTTC. This sequence encodes CASSLYSGLAGDLYF.

The chain carries TRBV5-1 and TRBJ2-2; D uncertain. This CDR3 region has 15 residues. Germline lookup yields CDR1 SGHRS and CDR2 YFSETQ. Trimming took 4 bases from V and 1 from J, leaving 11 bases between them. Here the CDR3 reads CASSTDGWNTGELFF. The CDR3 DNA is TGCGCCAGCAGCACGGACGGGTGGAACACCGGGGAGCTGTTTTTT.

This clone was counted once. The rearrangement joins TRBV19 to TRBJ1-1; TRBD1 might be the D (6 bases). Per germline, CDR1 LNHDA and CDR2 SQIVND (reference sequence). The CDR3 covers 15 residues. The ends were cut back, 5 bases at V and 0 bases at J, with 13 bases in the middle. CDR3 region: CASSRTVTLNTEAFF. As DNA, the CDR3 is TGTGCCAGTAGTCGGACAGTTACTCTGAACACTGAAGCTTTCTTT.

This chain links TRBV7-8 with TRBJ1-1; 7 bases align to TRBD1. Germline CDR1 is SGHVS and CDR2 is FQNEAQ. This CDR3 has 14 amino acids. V lost 7 bases to trimming and J lost 2 bases; unmatched junction nucleotides: 7. CDR3 bases: TGTGCCAGCACCCTCGGGACAGCCAACACTGAAGCTTTCTTT. Encoded protein: CASTLGTANTEAFF.

This clone was seen only once. This chain links TRBV2 with TRBJ2-2, with D perhaps given as TRBD1 or TRBD2 (5 bases each). CDR3 size: 16 residues. CDR1 SNHLY and CDR2 FYNNEI come from the germline V gene. Between the trimmed V and J ends, which lost 2 bases and 1 base, there was a span of 11 bases. The CDR3 region has the DNA TGTGCCAGCAGTGAACTTGGGACCCTGAACACCGGGGAGCTGTTTTTT. Its translation is CASSELGTLNTGELFF.

The gene calls are TRBV11-2 and TRBJ2-7; possible D gene TRBD1, 6 bases. The germline V gene encodes CDR1 SGHAT and CDR2 FQNNGV. This CDR3 spans 11 amino acids. V shed 6 bases and J shed 5 bases, with 8 bases lying between them. The CDR3 DNA sequence: TGTGCCAGCAGGGCAGGGGACGAGCAGTACTTC. It is translated as CASRAGDEQYF. Together with reference TRBV11-2 and TRBJ2-7, the CDR3 gives the full variable domain: EAGVAQSPRYKIIEKRQSVAFWCNPISGHATLYWYQQILGQGPKLLIQFQNNGVVDDSQLPKDRFSAERLKGVDSTLKIQPAKLEDSAVYLCASRAGDEQYFGPGTRLTVT.

CDR3 loop: CASSPTRASGSTDTQYF. The CDR3 DNA is TGTGCCAGCTCACCTACGAGGGCTAGCGGGAGCACAGATACGCAGTATTTT. The gene calls are TRBV18 and TRBJ2-3; 8 positions match TRBD2. Germline V gene lookup returns CDR1 KGHSH and CDR2 LQKENI. This CDR3 spans 17 amino acids. Trimming took 3 bases from V and 0 from J; bases not matched to a gene: 8.

The gene calls are TRBV7-3 and TRBJ2-1, with no clear D. CDR1 is SGHTA, CDR2 FQGTGA, per germline. V was pared by 5 bases and J by 8 bases, with 10 bases between. The CDR3 is 12 residues long. The DNA for the CDR3 is TGTGCCAGCAGCGGAAAGCCGGATGAGCAGTTCTTC. Translated: CASSGKPDEQFF.

The chain is built from TRBV5-1 and TRBJ2-3; 11 bases agree with TRBD1. The germline gives CDR1 SGHRS, CDR2 YFSETQ. Trimming cost V 5 bases and J 6 bases; bases outside gene matches: 8. The CDR3 is 15 amino acids. CDR3 in amino acids: CASRGTGTGGDTQYF. The DNA for the CDR3 is TGCGCCAGCAGGGGTACCGGGACAGGGGGTGATACGCAGTATTTT.

The V and J genes are TRBV10-3 and TRBJ2-1; the D gene is possibly TRBD2 (6 bases). The CDR3 is 14 amino acids. Per the germline V gene, CDR1 is ENHRY and CDR2 is SYGVKD. With 10 bases removed from V and 5 bases from J, the gap between germline ends came to 18 bases. CDR3 DNA: TGTGCCAGCTTAACTAGCCCAAAGGACAATGAGCAGTTCTTC. Protein sequence: CASLTSPKDNEQFF.

This clone was seen a single time. The chain links TRBV6-1 to TRBJ2-1; 12 positions agree with TRBD2. The V gene end was trimmed by 7 bases and the J gene end by 7 bases; junction bases not matched to a gene: 5. This CDR3 has 14 residues. Per the germline V gene, CDR1 is MNHNS and CDR2 is SASEGT. The CDR3 is CASMGLAGGNEQFF. The CDR3, as DNA: TGTGCCAGCATGGGACTAGCGGGTGGAAATGAGCAGTTCTTC.

The rearrangement links TRBV6-5 to TRBJ1-3, with TRBD1 matching over 7 bases. Germline trimming cut 9 bases from V and 2 bases from J; bases unmatched to any gene: 7. Germline values: CDR1 MNHEY, CDR2 SVGAGI. The CDR3 loop spans 14 amino acids. The CDR3 region has the DNA TGTGCCAGTTATGAGGGGGCCGCTGGAAACACCATATATTTT. Its translation: CASYEGAAGNTIYF.

The genes are TRBV10-3 and TRBJ2-1, with TRBD1 matching 8 bases. Per germline, CDR1 ENHRY and CDR2 SYGVKD. The CDR3 length is 13 residues. With V trimmed by 4 bases and J by 9 bases, 5 bases remained unmatched. The chain's CDR3 is CAISADREGEQFF. The CDR3 region has the DNA TGTGCCATCAGTGCGGACAGGGAAGGTGAGCAGTTCTTC.

V gene TRBV7-2 combines with J gene TRBJ2-1, with TRBD2 matching over 13 bases. The CDR3 totals 15 residues. Per the germline V gene, CDR1 is SGHTA and CDR2 is FQGNSA. After removal of 5 bases from V and 6 bases from J, the junction contained 4 bases not matched to a gene. CDR3 amino acids: CASSIGLAGVNEQFF. CDR3 DNA sequence: TGTGCCAGCAGCATAGGACTAGCGGGAGTCAATGAGCAGTTCTTC.

As to this clone: Other DNA sequences of this sample code for an identical CDR3. V and J are TRBV18 and TRBJ2-3, with TRBD1 matching 9 bases. The CDR3 is 16 amino acids. Trimming took 4 bases from V and 0 from J; bases not matched to a gene: 5. Germline-derived CDR1 and CDR2 are KGHSH and LQKENI. CDR3 nucleotide sequence: TGTGCCAGCTCACTCACAGGGGGCTCTAGCACAGATACGCAGTATTTT. Its translation is CASSLTGGSSTDTQYF.

The chain uses TRBV7-6 and TRBJ2-7; no clear D gene. V was shortened by 5 bases and J by 3 bases, with 11 bases between the two germline ends. Germline V gives CDR1 SGHVS, CDR2 FNYEAQ. The CDR3 covers 13 residues. The CDR3 nucleotides are TGTGCCAGCAGCCAAGGACCGGGCTACGAGCAGTACTTC. Protein sequence: CASSQGPGYEQYF.

V and J are TRBV9 and TRBJ1-3; TRBD1 might be the D (5 bases). V lost 4 bases and J 4 bases, leaving 12 bases between the germline ends. The CDR3 is made up of 14 amino acids. Germline CDR1 and CDR2: SGDLS and YYNGEE. CDR3 loop: CASSPGGSGNTIYF. The CDR3 bases are TGTGCCAGCAGCCCGGGGGGGTCCGGAAACACCATATATTTT.

This chain links TRBV29-1 with TRBJ2-7; TRBD1 might be the D (6 bases). V gave up 6 bases and J gave up 7 bases, with 22 bases separating them. Germline lookup yields CDR1 SQVTM and CDR2 ANQGSEA. The CDR3 sequence is 14 residues long. Here the CDR3 DNA reads TGCAGCGTCGCCCCGGGACAAAACTCCAGGGAGCAGTACTTC. It is translated as CSVAPGQNSREQYF.

CDR3 sequence (DNA): TGTGCCAGCCGCCCGAGTGGATATGGCTACACCTTC. Amino acid sequence: CASRPSGYGYTF. V gene TRBV6-1 combines with J gene TRBJ1-2, with D unresolved. Germline assignment: CDR1 MNHNS and CDR2 SASEGT. V was shortened by 8 bases and J by 5 bases, with 12 bases between the two germline ends. The CDR3 runs to 12 residues.

The chain recombines TRBV5-4 with TRBJ2-7, with D unclear. This CDR3 is built from 12 residues. V lost 0 bases to trimming and J lost 6 bases, with 7 bases between them. The germline gives CDR1 SGHNT, CDR2 YYREEE (reference sequence). CDR3 residues: CASSLDTGEQYF. As DNA, the CDR3 is TGTGCCAGCAGCTTGGACACCGGCGAGCAGTACTTC.

This chain uses TRBV7-9 with TRBJ2-5; 13 nucleotides line up with TRBD2. This CDR3 contains 16 residues. The germline V gene has CDR1 SEHNR and CDR2 FQNEAQ (reference sequence). The V segment lost 2 bases and the J segment 4 bases; nucleotides outside the gene matches: 4. CDR3 in amino acids: CASSLSGLAGAETQYF. CDR3 in DNA: TGTGCCAGCAGCTTATCCGGACTAGCGGGAGCAGAGACCCAGTACTTC.

V and J are TRBV5-1 and TRBJ2-5; 7 positions agree with TRBD2. V was pared by 5 bases and J by 1 base, with 2 bases of the junction left unmatched. The CDR3 is made up of 13 amino acids. Per germline, CDR1 SGHRS and CDR2 YFSETQ. The CDR3 protein is CASRGTTQETQYF. CDR3 DNA: TGCGCCAGCAGAGGGACTACCCAAGAGACCCAGTACTTC.

The chain carries TRBV6-1 and TRBJ1-3, with D possibly TRBD1 on 6 matching bases. Germline loops: CDR1 MNHNS, CDR2 SASEGT. This CDR3 contains 12 residues. Trimming took 4 bases from V and 8 from J, leaving 9 bases between them. The CDR3, as DNA: TGTGCCAGCAGTGGTCAGGGGTACACCATATATTTT. Translating gives CASSGQGYTIYF.

Details on this clone: The sample holds other DNA sequences that translate to the same CDR3. The chain recombines TRBV5-1 with TRBJ2-1; TRBD2 agrees at 11 bases. The germline CDR1 and CDR2 sequences are SGHRS and YFSETQ. V was clipped by 3 bases and J by 4 bases; unmatched bases: 3. CDR3 length: 15 amino acids. Here the CDR3 DNA reads TGCGCCAGCAGCTCTCTAGCGGGAGGTTACAATGAGCAGTTCTTC. Its translation is CASSSLAGGYNEQFF.